In this sample, the clone carrying this T cell receptor beta chain turned up many times. Its antigen is currently unknown. Germline V lookup: CDR1 GTSNPN, CDR2 SVGIG (reference sequence). Deletions cut 1 base from V and 2 bases from J, with 0 bases between. There are 12 residues in the CDR3. From RNA transcripts, TCR beta CDR3 regions were amplified. An initial round of RT-PCR targeting the TCR CDR3 relied on the HTBI primer set. A single record per CDR3 protein comes from TCRdb applying MiXCR to the multiplex PCR reads. In the table there are 500,000 to 650,000 distinct CDR3 sequences, 46% of which are singletons. The data originate from a study of T cells in Graves' hyperthyroidism and ophthalmopathy. Whole-study findings and limits: In blood, most of the thyroid clonotypes expanded above 0.001 were also present. A 13 V-J signature model discriminated ophthalmopathy versus stable hyperthyroidism.

The sequence was collected from an adult woman with Graves' disease, either hyperthyroidism or ophthalmopathy (not recorded which). The V gene is TRBV30, the J gene TRBJ2-6; no reliable D call. Sequencing input: peripheral blood or thyroid tissue (not recorded which). CDR3 loop: CAWSAGANVLTF. CDR3 coding DNA: TGTGCCTGGAGTGCTGGGGCCAACGTCCTGACTTTC.